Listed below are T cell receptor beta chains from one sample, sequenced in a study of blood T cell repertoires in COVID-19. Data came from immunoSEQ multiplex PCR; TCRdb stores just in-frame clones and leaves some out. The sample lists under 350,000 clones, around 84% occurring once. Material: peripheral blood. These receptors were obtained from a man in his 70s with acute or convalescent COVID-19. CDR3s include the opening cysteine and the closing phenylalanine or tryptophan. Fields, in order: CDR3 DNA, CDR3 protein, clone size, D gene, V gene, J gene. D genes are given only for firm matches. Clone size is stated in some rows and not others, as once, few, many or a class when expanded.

CDR3 DNA: TGTGCCAGTAGTAACGCCGGGACAGGGGGCGAAAAACTGTTTTTT
CDR3 protein: CASSNAGTGGEKLFF
clone size: .
D gene: TRBD1
V gene: TRBV19
J gene: TRBJ1-4

CDR3 DNA: TGTGCCAGCAGTTGGAACCCAGGGGGTGAAAAACTGTTTTTT
CDR3 protein: CASSWNPGGEKLFF
clone size: .
D gene: TRBD1
V gene: TRBV6-6
J gene: TRBJ1-4

CDR3 DNA: TGTGCCAGCAGCAGAACGACAGGGGACTATGGCTACACCTTC
CDR3 protein: CASSRTTGDYGYTF
clone size: .
D gene: TRBD1
V gene: TRBV5-4
J gene: TRBJ1-2

CDR3 DNA: TGTGCCAGCAGTGAAATGGACAGGGGGGGGTATAGCAATCAGCCCCAGCATTTT
CDR3 protein: CASSEMDRGGYSNQPQHF
clone size: once
D gene: TRBD1
V gene: TRBV6-1
J gene: TRBJ1-5

CDR3 DNA: TGTGCCAGCAGCCGAGCGTGGGAGGGACTTGGCTACACCTTC
CDR3 protein: CASSRAWEGLGYTF
clone size: .
D gene: .
V gene: TRBV7-8
J gene: TRBJ1-2

CDR3 DNA: TGTGCCACCAGGAGCCAGGGTTCAGAGACCCAGTACTTC
CDR3 protein: CATRSQGSETQYF
clone size: .
D gene: .
V gene: TRBV24-1
J gene: TRBJ2-5

CDR3 DNA: TGTGCCACCCGACTCCCGTGGGGGGATGAGCAGTTCTTC
CDR3 protein: CATRLPWGDEQFF
clone size: few
D gene: .
V gene: TRBV7-9
J gene: TRBJ2-1

CDR3 DNA: TGTGCCAGCAGTGAACGGGACAGAGAGTATGGCTACACCTTC
CDR3 protein: CASSERDREYGYTF
clone size: .
D gene: TRBD1
V gene: TRBV6-1
J gene: TRBJ1-2

CDR3 DNA: TGTGCCAGCTCACCAACATCGTTAAACACCGGGGAGCTGTTTTTT
CDR3 protein: CASSPTSLNTGELFF
clone size: .
D gene: .
V gene: TRBV18
J gene: TRBJ2-2

CDR3 DNA: TGTGCCAGCAGTTCCCCCGGGACTAGCTCCTACAATGAGCAGTTCTTC
CDR3 protein: CASSSPGTSSYNEQFF
clone size: once
D gene: TRBD2
V gene: TRBV28
J gene: TRBJ2-1

CDR3 DNA: TGTGCCAGCAGCTTACCCCTTTCACAGTTTAATGAAAAACTGTTTTTT
CDR3 protein: CASSLPLSQFNEKLFF
clone size: .
D gene: .
V gene: TRBV11-2
J gene: TRBJ1-4

CDR3 DNA: TGTGCCAGCAGTTACCTGGCAGGGGATCGTCTCGAGCAGTACTTC
CDR3 protein: CASSYLAGDRLEQYF
clone size: once
D gene: .
V gene: TRBV6-2/TRBV6-3
J gene: TRBJ2-7

CDR3 DNA: TGTGCCAGCAGTTTGGGCAGACAAAACTCTGGAAACACCATATATTTT
CDR3 protein: CASSLGRQNSGNTIYF
clone size: .
D gene: .
V gene: TRBV28
J gene: TRBJ1-3

CDR3 DNA: TGCGCCAGCAGCCAAGTAGGACAGGGGGGAACCTACGAGCAGTACTTC
CDR3 protein: CASSQVGQGGTYEQYF
clone size: .
D gene: TRBD1
V gene: TRBV4-1
J gene: TRBJ2-7

CDR3 DNA: TGTGCCAGCAGGGGGCTTGTGATTGAGGAGACCCAGTACTTC
CDR3 protein: CASRGLVIEETQYF
clone size: .
D gene: .
V gene: TRBV2
J gene: TRBJ2-5